This T cell receptor beta chain is drawn from a study of blood T cell repertoires in COVID-19 (TCRdb year 2020). The study in broad terms: Samples covering the acute and convalescent phases of COVID-19 were provided by collaborators in the United States, Italy and Spain. The dataset comprised deeply sampled blood TCRbeta repertoires from subjects exposed to, actively infected with, or recovered from COVID-19. The material from the prospective study consisted of cDNA or gDNA derived from T cells, B-cell-depleted T cells, or PBMCs. The sample metadata nearly always contained a de-identified subject ID, COVID-19 status, age in years and sex. Where available, HLA class I and class II types were taken from metadata supplied by the sample provider and were not determined by assay-based typing. The samples were drawn from the first 160 participants of the ongoing ImmuneRACE study and from over 950 subjects provided by 6 global collaborators. The repertoires were made available in a free public database intended to serve as a resource for research on the immune response to SARS-CoV-2.

Each collaborating institution followed its own protocols to collect whole blood in K2EDTA tubes. For TCRbeta analysis, collaborators shipped samples as frozen whole blood, isolated PBMCs, or DNA extracted from either of those sample types. Overall study results and their limits: The amount of clinical and demographic metadata varied by source and participant and was provided uncurated.

CDR1 MNHEY and CDR2 SVGAGI were looked up in the germline V gene. The CDR3 has 15 amino acids, counting the end cysteine and phenylalanine. Only the CDR3 DNA is retained, 45 bases long and in frame from the first base. The V end loses 1 base and the J end loses 3 bases, and a stretch of 13 bases separates them. As to this clone: Its antigen target is currently unknown. Base qualities are not provided; no much larger clone lies one nucleotide away.

The immunoSEQ Assay, a bias-controlled multiplex PCR, was used to amplify TCRbeta CDR3 regions from genomic DNA. On the study's bioinformatics: Nucleated cell counts per sample were estimated from amplification of reference gene primers within the assay. To quantify the absolute abundance of each unique TCRbeta CDR3 rearrangement, sequence reads were collapsed and filtered. For each sample, productive Simpson clonality was calculated by taking the square root of Simpson's diversity index across productive rearrangements. Imported from immuneACCESS, the table was reduced by TCRdb to in-frame sequences with V and J called. These copies leave out some clones; in studies compared against another copy, an unresolved V gene accounts for under half, and the cause of the remainder is not known. V and J calls plus clone size are reproduced from that table; the DNA served to infer D and trimming. The sample includes 200,000 to 250,000 clones, with 80% to 90% observed a single time. The ten largest clones represent about 4.4% of the sample.

The chain is assembled from TRBV6-5 and TRBJ2-7, with TRBD1 tentatively as D gene (6 bases match). The receptor comes from a woman between 65 and 79 years old with acute or convalescent COVID-19. The sequenced sample was peripheral blood. The DNA reads as follows: TGTGCCAGCAGTTACTTGGACAGAGGGTTCTACGAGCAGTACTTC. The encoded protein is CASSYLDRGFYEQYF.